This entry features one T cell receptor (beta chain) sequence. What it binds is unknown. This specimen belongs to a study of cytomegalovirus exposure and HLA in healthy donors. The CDR3 extends over 14 amino acids. Germline loops: CDR1 KGHSH, CDR2 LQKENI. V was cut by 2 bases and J by 3 bases, with 11 bases left in between. General study findings and limits: Among TCR beta chains of equal frequency, HLA-associated ones were more clonally expanded in a later analysis.

PCR primers comprised 60 Vbeta and 13 Jbeta primers. Clones were sequenced by immunoSEQ multiplex PCR, and TCRdb holds only the in-frame ones, with some missing. The table shows roughly 150,000 clones, with approximately 85% occurring only once. Material for sequencing was PBMCs. The receptor was derived from a man aged 25 to 45 in good health and CMV-seropositive. This chain uses TRBV18 with TRBJ2-7, with D possibly matching TRBD2 (6 bases). This CDR3 is CASSPGASVYEQYF. The CDR3 region has the DNA TGTGCCAGCTCACCAGGGGCTAGCGTCTACGAGCAGTACTTC.